A selection of T cell receptor beta chains follows, all from one sample in a study of post-analysis software for immune sequencing data. MiXCR was run by TCRdb on the PCR reads, yielding one entry per CDR3 protein. This sample has hundreds of thousands of distinct CDR3 sequences, with 55% to 70% found just once. What was sequenced was blood. Receptor source: a girl aged 2 to 9 with multiple sclerosis. The CDR3 runs from the conserved cysteine through the conserved F or W. A D gene is named only where the DNA matches it firmly. Size is stated for part of the rows, as once, few or many counts, or as a class when the clone is expanded.

abundance	d_gene	v_gene	j_gene	CDR3nt	CDR3aa
once	TRBD2	TRBV5-1	TRBJ2-5	TGCGCCAGCAGCCTGTGGACTAGCGGCCCGGAGACCCAGTACTTC	CASSLWTSGPETQYF
.	.	TRBV12-3/TRBV12-4	TRBJ2-7	TGTGCCAGCAGTTTCGACAGGACCGCCTACGAGCAGTACTTC	CASSFDRTAYEQYF
.	TRBD1	TRBV7-2	TRBJ1-2	TGTGCCAGCAGCTTTAGGAACCACGTACAGGGGGATGGCTACACCTTC	CASSFRNHVQGDGYTF
.	TRBD2	TRBV11-2	TRBJ2-1	TGTGCCAGCAGCTTGAGGACTAGCGGGCCTGGGGGACTCTACAATGAGCAGTTCTTC	CASSLRTSGPGGLYNEQFF
.	.	TRBV10-1	TRBJ2-1	TGCGCCAGCAGCGGGGCGGGCTACAATGAGCAGTTCTTC	CASSGAGYNEQFF
.	.	TRBV2	TRBJ1-1	TGTGCTATGGGAGTTAACATGAACACTGAAGCTTTCTTT	CAMGVNMNTEAFF
.	.	TRBV12-3/TRBV12-4	TRBJ2-1	TGTGCCAGCGCTATTAGGGGGAGCTCCTACAATGAGCAGTTCTTC	CASAIRGSSYNEQFF
.	.	TRBV2	TRBJ2-1	TGTGCCAGCAGTGAAGGGCCAGGAGCAAGCTCCTACAATGAGCAGTTCTTC	CASSEGPGASSYNEQFF
once	.	TRBV20-1	TRBJ2-1	TGCAGTGCTATGGGTGGGGGGACCCTGAGCTCCTACAATGAGCAGTTCTTC	CSAMGGGTLSSYNEQFF
few	.	TRBV12-3/TRBV12-4	TRBJ2-3	TGTGCCAGCAGGTCCTTTAGCGGCACAGATACGCAGTATTTT	CASRSFSGTDTQYF
few	TRBD2	TRBV6-2/TRBV6-3	TRBJ2-3	TGTGCCAGCAGTTTCCGAACTAGCGGGGGAATCACAGATACGCAGTATTTT	CASSFRTSGGITDTQYF
.	TRBD1	TRBV5-1	TRBJ2-1	TGCGCCAGCAGCTTGGAGGGGGCGCGGACCTACAATGAGCAGTTCTTC	CASSLEGARTYNEQFF
.	TRBD1	TRBV29-1	TRBJ2-1	TGCATTCCTGACAGGGGGCATGATGAGCAGTTCTTC	CIPDRGHDEQFF
.	.	TRBV5-1	TRBJ2-3	TGCGCCAGCAGCGAGGGACCGGGAACGAACACAGATACGCAGTATTTT	CASSEGPGTNTDTQYF
.	.	TRBV3-1	TRBJ2-1	TGTGCCAGCAGCCAAGTGGGGTTAGGGCCCAATGAGCAGTTCTTC	CASSQVGLGPNEQFF
.	.	TRBV24-1	TRBJ2-3	TGTGCCACCAGTGATTTGACAGGGATCAGCACAGATACGCAGTATTTT	CATSDLTGISTDTQYF
.	.	TRBV6-2/TRBV6-3	TRBJ1-4	TGTGCCAGCAAGGCAGGAGCGAAGGAAAAACTGTTTTTT	CASKAGAKEKLFF
.	TRBD1	TRBV20-1	TRBJ1-2	TGCAGTGCTAGAGGGACAGGGATGAGCTATGGCTACACCTTC	CSARGTGMSYGYTF
.	TRBD2	TRBV14	TRBJ2-7	TGTGCCAGCAGCCTCGGGGTAGCGGGCTCCTACGAGCAGTACTTC	CASSLGVAGSYEQYF
.	TRBD1	TRBV11-2	TRBJ2-5	TGTGCCAGCAGCTCGGGGACAGGGCTACAAGAGACCCAGTACTTC	CASSSGTGLQETQYF
.	.	TRBV10-3	TRBJ2-1	TGTGCCATCTCGGCAGCCCCGAGCTCCTACAATGAGCAGTTCTTC	CAISAAPSSYNEQFF
.	.	TRBV12-3/TRBV12-4	TRBJ2-3	TGTGCCAGCAGACGACAGGGACTGGACACAGATACGCAGTATTTT	CASRRQGLDTDTQYF
few	.	TRBV15	TRBJ2-1	TGTGCCACCAGCAGAGATTTCCGGCTTCTCTACAATGAGCAGTTCTTC	CATSRDFRLLYNEQFF
few	.	TRBV6-5	TRBJ2-5	TGTGCCAGCAGTTACAGGCCGGAAGAGACCCAGTACTTC	CASSYRPEETQYF
.	.	TRBV6-2/TRBV6-3	TRBJ2-5	TGTGCCAGCAGTTACTCGGACGGAGCGCAAGAGACCCAGTACTTC	CASSYSDGAQETQYF
.	.	TRBV5-1	TRBJ2-7	TGCGCCAGCAGCTTTACCGGGCCTCACAACGAGCAGTACTTC	CASSFTGPHNEQYF
.	.	TRBV20-1	TRBJ2-7	TGCAGTGCTAGAGCGGGGGTCGAGCAGTACTTC	CSARAGVEQYF
.	TRBD2	TRBV6-5	TRBJ2-3	TGTGCCAGCAGTCTAGGTTGGGCGGGAGACACAGATACGCAGTATTTT	CASSLGWAGDTDTQYF
.	.	TRBV6-2/TRBV6-3	TRBJ2-1	TGTGCCAGCAGTTTTCTCCTTACAGTTACTCTTCCCAATGAGCAGTTCTTC	CASSFLLTVTLPNEQFF